These 12 T cell receptor beta chains originate from one sample sequenced in a study of technical replicates of blood from a handful of donors. Profiling relied on immunoSEQ multiplex PCR, and the TCRdb table lists in-frame clones only, not all of them. The sample includes tens of thousands of clones, almost 95% of them seen just once. The sample was T cells isolated from PBMCs. Receptor source: a human donor in good health.

The chain employs TRBV25-1 and TRBJ2-5; 10 bases map to TRBD2. Germline CDR1 and CDR2: MGHDK and SYGVNS. V lost 6 bases to trimming and J lost 4 bases; unmatched junction nucleotides: 8. The CDR3 sequence is 15 residues long. CDR3 residues: CASSRPAGGPETQYF. CDR3 nucleotides: TGTGCCAGCAGCAGACCAGCGGGAGGGCCAGAGACCCAGTACTTC.

The V gene is TRBV6-5, the J gene TRBJ2-7; D is perhaps TRBD2 (6 bases). The V end was cut by 9 bases, the J end by 1 base, with 16 bases between. The CDR3 extends over 14 amino acids. CDR1 and CDR2 from the germline V gene are MNHEY and SVGAGI. The CDR3 nucleotides read TGTGCCAGTTTAGATCGGGAGAGATCCTACGAGCAGTACTTC. Its protein product is CASLDRERSYEQYF.

The chain recombines TRBV4-2 with TRBJ2-5; D may be TRBD1 (5 bases). The CDR3 runs to 15 residues. In germline, CDR1 is LGHNA, CDR2 YNFKEQ. Trimming removed 3 bases at V and 4 bases at J, with 15 bases between. The CDR3 reads CASSQELGQIETQYF. As DNA, the CDR3 is TGTGCCAGCAGCCAGGAGTTGGGGCAGATAGAGACCCAGTACTTC.

The chain links TRBV7-9 to TRBJ2-5; TRBD2 aligns across 8 bases. Trimming took 5 bases from V and 7 from J; bases not matched to a gene: 9. This CDR3 contains 14 residues. The germline V gene encodes CDR1 SEHNR and CDR2 FQNEAQ (reference sequence). CDR3 residues: CASSPLDAGGTQYF. Written as DNA, the CDR3 is TGTGCCAGCAGCCCCTTGGACGCGGGAGGGACCCAGTACTTC. The entire variable domain, with the rest obtained from reference TRBV7-9 and TRBJ2-5, is as follows: DTGVSQNPRHKITKRGQNVTFRCDPISEHNRLYWYRQTLGQGPEFLTYFQNEAQLEKSRLLSDRFSAERPKGSFSTLEIQRTEQGDSAMYLCASSPLDAGGTQYFGPGTRLLVL.

This sequence joins TRBV6-5 and TRBJ2-7; TRBD2 might be the D (5 bases). Germline V CDR1 and CDR2: MNHEY, SVGAGI. The CDR3 is made up of 13 amino acids. Trimming pared 0 bases from V and 3 bases from J, leaving 6 bases between. The CDR3 sequence is CASSYSRDYEQYF. CDR3 sequence (DNA): TGTGCCAGCAGTTACTCGAGGGACTACGAGCAGTACTTC.

The chain links TRBV6-6 to TRBJ2-1; 8 bases fit TRBD2. The CDR3 extends over 16 amino acids. The germline CDR1 and CDR2 sequences are MNHNY and SVGAGI (reference sequence). The J segment lost 4 bases and the V segment lost 2 bases, leaving 7 bases of the junction unmatched. CDR3 bases: TGTGCCAGCAGTTACCGGGGCGGGAGGACTTACAATGAGCAGTTCTTC. Its translation: CASSYRGGRTYNEQFF.

The rearrangement links TRBV5-1 to TRBJ2-1; D is perhaps TRBD1 (7 bases). CDR1 and CDR2 from the germline V gene are SGHRS and YFSETQ. This CDR3 spans 14 amino acids. Trimming shortened V by 0 bases and J by 7 bases, and 11 bases separated the two germline ends. The CDR3, as DNA: TGCGCCAGCAGCTTGGGCCAGGGGGGTAATGAGCAGTTCTTC. Translated, it gives CASSLGQGGNEQFF.

The chain carries TRBV6-5 and TRBJ1-4; D is unresolved. This CDR3 has 14 residues. Trimming shortened V by 2 bases and J by 4 bases, and 8 bases separated the two germline ends. Germline CDR1 reads MNHEY; CDR2 reads SVGAGI. CDR3 region: CASSYAVSNEKLFF. In DNA form, the CDR3 reads TGTGCCAGCAGTTACGCGGTCAGTAATGAAAAACTGTTTTTT.

The V and J genes are TRBV19 and TRBJ2-7; perhaps TRBD1 as D (6 bases). Between the trimmed V and J ends, which lost 4 bases and 5 bases, there was a span of 12 bases. Germline V gene lookup returns CDR1 LNHDA and CDR2 SQIVND (reference sequence). CDR3 length: 13 residues. CDR3 DNA sequence: TGTGCCAGTAGTACCGACAGGTTCCACGAGCAGTACTTC. Amino acid sequence: CASSTDRFHEQYF.

The genes are TRBV6-5 and TRBJ1-4, with TRBD1 matching over 9 bases. This CDR3 contains 15 residues. J lost 7 bases, V lost 6 bases, and 9 bases had no gene match. Germline values: CDR1 MNHEY, CDR2 SVGAGI. Written as DNA, the CDR3 is TGTGCCAGCAGCCCACGGACAGGGGAATTTGAAAAACTGTTTTTT. Its translation is CASSPRTGEFEKLFF.

The gene calls are TRBV27 and TRBJ1-5; D may be TRBD1 (5 bases). V gave up 6 bases and J gave up 7 bases, with 19 bases separating them. The germline V gene encodes CDR1 MNHEY and CDR2 SMNVEV (reference sequence). There are 15 residues in the CDR3. The CDR3 loop is CASSSGGVGQQPQHF. CDR3 nucleotide sequence: TGTGCCAGCAGCTCGGGGGGAGTCGGCCAACAGCCCCAGCATTTT.

This sequence joins TRBV15 and TRBJ2-4; 9 bases map to TRBD1. CDR1 is LNHNV, CDR2 YYDKDF, per germline (reference sequence). J was trimmed by 7 bases and V by 1 base; bases with no gene match: 11. There are 17 residues in the CDR3. The DNA for the CDR3 is TGTGCCACCAGCAGAGCAAGGGGCGGGACAGGGATGAACATTCAGTACTTC. Translation: CATSRARGGTGMNIQYF.